The T cell receptor (beta chain) under discussion was sequenced for a study of molecular identifiers for immune sequencing clone quantification. Overall study: Naive CD8 cell RNA, from roughly 20,000 or 100,000 cells, was split five ways in replicates, with four sequenced. Findings and limits, study-wide: Beyond 20 RNA copies, clones held over 97% of effector molecules, compared with under 1% in naive cells. Jurkat TCR RNA spiked in from one cell reportedly remained identifiable amid 850,000 to 1,000,000 naive cells.

Previously described methods and listed TCR primers produced bulk TCR libraries. From the PCR reads, TCRdb called clonotypes with MiXCR, one entry per CDR3 protein. The table has tens of thousands of distinct CDR3 sequences, roughly 18% seen once. Ten or more counts support this clonotype. Its antigen is as yet unknown. The CDR3 covers 15 residues. V gave up 5 bases and J gave up 8 bases; unmatched junction bases: 11. Germline assignment: CDR1 MNHNY and CDR2 SVGAGI (reference sequence). This clonotype was obtained from a human donor in good health. Some libraries in this study had Jurkat cell RNA spiked in. This sequence joins TRBV6-6 and TRBJ2-1; TRBD2 aligns across 8 bases. Input material: naive CD8+ T cells from blood, with Jurkat cell RNA spiked in. The subset here: FACS-sorted CD8+CD4-CCR7+CD45RA+ naive T cells. The CDR3 nucleotides read TGTGCCAGCAGTAGGGGGACTAGTCCACAGGATGAGCAGTTCTTC. Translating it yields CASSRGTSPQDEQFF.